The present TCR beta chain was sequenced within a study of blood T cell repertoires in COVID-19. Study-wide context: The United States, Italy and Spain provided the acute and convalescent COVID-19 samples. Sample material is recorded as cDNA or gDNA derived from T cells, B-cell-depleted T cells, or PBMCs.

This CDR3 region has 15 residues. The ends lost 1 base at V and 12 bases at J; junction bases unmatched: 11. Germline V gene data show CDR1 as SGHDT and CDR2 as YYEEEE. Authors' methods: Amplification of reference gene primers provided the estimated nucleated cell counts. Clones were read by immunoSEQ multiplex PCR, and TCRdb kept only the in-frame ones, dropping some. V, J and clone size are those of that table, while D and trimming were read from the DNA. The sample lists roughly 30,000 clones, over 75% occurring once. The source of this sequence is a human donor in a cohort sampled during active COVID-19. Input material: peripheral blood. This chain uses TRBV5-6 with TRBJ2-1, with 9 positions matching TRBD2. The chain's CDR3 is CASSLKARAGGAQFF. CDR3 nucleotide sequence: TGTGCCAGCAGCTTGAAGGCTCGGGCGGGGGGGGCGCAGTTCTTC.